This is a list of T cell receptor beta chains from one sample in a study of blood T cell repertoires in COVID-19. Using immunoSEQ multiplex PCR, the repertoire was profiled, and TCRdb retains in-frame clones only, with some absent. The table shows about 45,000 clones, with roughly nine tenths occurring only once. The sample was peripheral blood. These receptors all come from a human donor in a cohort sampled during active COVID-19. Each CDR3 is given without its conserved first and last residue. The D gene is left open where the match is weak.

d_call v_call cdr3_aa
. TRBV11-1 ASSLRDYYEQY
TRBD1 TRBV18 ASSLWTGDRNEQF
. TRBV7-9 TSSLVGDNHPFNEEKLF
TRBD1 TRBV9 ASSPGTGGAEKLF
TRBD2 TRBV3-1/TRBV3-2 ASSQSGTSGGAAKNIQY
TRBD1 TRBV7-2 ASSLAGTDNYGYT
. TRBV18 ASSPPFRSGSYNEQF
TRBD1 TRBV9 ASSVGGTGRYEQY
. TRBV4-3 ASSQDSTGPYNEQF
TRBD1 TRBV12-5 ASGLSYSGTGGSAEAF
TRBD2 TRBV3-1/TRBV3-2 ASSQALISGTSVKTQY
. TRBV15 ATSREPYLEQY
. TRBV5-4 ASSLASGYEQY
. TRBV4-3 ASSQVQGTETQY
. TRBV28 ASSLFGADEQF
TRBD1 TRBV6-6 ASTRQGVNTEAF
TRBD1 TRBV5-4 ASSLDTGGGNTQY
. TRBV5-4 ASSPSGDYSGNTIY
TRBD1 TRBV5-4 ASSSTGGRANVLT
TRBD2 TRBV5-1 ASSLERLAGGISTYEQY
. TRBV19 ASSTETSTDTQY
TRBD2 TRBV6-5 ASSFVAGGTDTQY